This T cell receptor (beta chain) appears in the sequencing data of a study of T cell responses to AZD1222 COVID-19 vaccine. Notes on the study in general: Close to half of all spike-specific TCRs reportedly target regions of the variants that are unmutated.

This clone is a singleton in its sample. The antigen is undetermined. The CDR3 is 16 residues long. J was trimmed by 3 bases and V by 6 bases; bases with no gene match: 11. CDR1 and CDR2 from the germline V gene are MNHEY and SMNVEV (reference sequence). TCRdb keeps only in-frame clones here, not all; method: immunoSEQ multiplex PCR. The repertoire consists of about 100,000 clones, with around 84% occurring once and the leading ten covering 1.4%. This clonotype was sampled from an adult in good health. Specimen: peripheral blood, collected on day 0 of AZD1222 vaccination. The chain combines TRBV27 with TRBJ2-3; 8 bases are shared with TRBD2. The CDR3 here is CASSFEGLARTDTQYF. The CDR3 DNA reads as TGTGCCAGCAGCTTCGAAGGACTAGCAAGGACAGATACGCAGTATTTT.